Following are 16 T cell receptor beta chains from one sample sequenced in a study of blood T cells in healthy people across ages. Sample-barcoded 5' priming and a J-beta primer mix drove a second PCR of about 7 to 11 cycles. In TCRdb, the 5' RACE reads were re-called with MiXCR into one record per CDR3 protein. The sample yields approximately 1.5 million distinct CDR3 sequences, 30% to 35% seen once. The sequenced material came from blood. The receptors were gathered from a woman aged 25 to 39 in good health.

The genes are TRBV7-6 and TRBJ2-2; 9 nucleotides line up with TRBD2. The CDR3 length is 16 residues. Trimming cost V 3 bases and J 6 bases; bases outside gene matches: 8. CDR1 and CDR2 (germline): SGHVS, FNYEAQ. DNA for the CDR3: TGTGCCAGCAGCTTTCTCAGCGGGAGGTCCCCCGGGGAGCTGTTTTTT. It codes for CASSFLSGRSPGELFF.

The V call is TRBV2, the J call TRBJ1-1; TRBD1 might be the D (6 bases). The CDR3 extends over 13 amino acids. In germline, CDR1 is SNHLY, CDR2 FYNNEI. Trimming pared 6 bases from V and 4 bases from J, leaving 12 bases between. CDR3 in amino acids: CASRGHRGTEAFF. CDR3 DNA sequence: TGTGCCAGCAGGGGACATAGGGGCACTGAAGCTTTCTTT.

This clonotype was recorded a few times. The gene calls are TRBV11-2 and TRBJ2-1, with D perhaps matching TRBD1 or TRBD2 (5 bases each). This CDR3 region has 15 residues. V lost 5 bases and J lost 5, with 16 bases in between. Germline values: CDR1 SGHAT, CDR2 FQNNGV. The CDR3 DNA is TGTGCCAGCAGCCCCCGATCCGGGGACCACAATGAGCAGTTCTTC. Amino acids: CASSPRSGDHNEQFF.

The gene calls are TRBV6-5 and TRBJ1-1, with D maybe TRBD1 (5 bases). In germline, CDR1 is MNHEY, CDR2 SVGAGI. The CDR3 spans 15 residues. V was pared by 6 bases and J by 4 bases, with 18 bases between. This CDR3 is CASSPRVGGTTEAFF. CDR3 DNA sequence: TGTGCCAGCAGCCCGCGTGTCGGGGGGACCACTGAAGCTTTCTTT.

The chain carries TRBV4-1 and TRBJ2-1; the D gene is possibly TRBD2 (7 bases). The germline V gene has CDR1 MGHRA and CDR2 YSYEKL. CDR3 size: 14 residues. Between the trimmed V and J ends, which lost 7 bases and 5 bases, there was a span of 15 bases. CDR3 sequence (DNA): TGCGCCAGCACCCACCGGGGGGCTGACAATGAGCAGTTCTTC. Amino acids: CASTHRGADNEQFF.

The V and J genes are TRBV12-3 or TRBV12-4 and TRBJ1-3; 9 positions match TRBD1. V shed 10 bases, J shed 3 bases, and the junction held 13 bases outside the gene matches. This CDR3 comprises 16 residues. This CDR3 reads CAIETGTGKFGNTIYF. The CDR3 coding sequence is TGTGCCATCGAGACCGGGACAGGGAAATTTGGAAACACCATATATTTT.

In its sample, this clonotype was seen a few times. The chain joins TRBV10-3 to TRBJ1-2, with D perhaps TRBD1 (6 bases). V lost 6 bases to trimming and J lost 8 bases, with 22 bases between them. Looked up from germline, CDR1 is ENHRY and CDR2 is SYGVKD. This CDR3 has 15 residues. CDR3 DNA sequence: TGTGCCATCAGCCCCGCCCGAGGGGGGGCTATAGGCTACACCTTC. Protein: CAISPARGGAIGYTF.

The chain has TRBV4-2 and TRBJ1-5; 8 bases are a match to TRBD1. Germline loops: CDR1 LGHNA, CDR2 YNFKEQ. This CDR3 spans 16 amino acids. The V gene end was trimmed by 3 bases and the J gene end by 6 bases; junction bases not matched to a gene: 10. Written as DNA, the CDR3 is TGTGCCAGCAGCCACACCGCGGCAGGGGGCAGTCAGCCCCAGCATTTT. The encoded protein is CASSHTAAGGSQPQHF.

This chain links TRBV28 with TRBJ1-1; TRBD1 agrees at 7 bases. Germline CDR1 MDHEN, CDR2 SYDVKM. V lost 11 bases and J lost 2; bases outside the gene matches: 8. This CDR3 contains 13 residues. The CDR3 region has the DNA TGTGCCTCCCCGGGGACAGTAAACACTGAAGCTTTCTTT. This translates into CASPGTVNTEAFF.

On this clonotype itself: One end of the junction is discordant with germline, which a read error may explain. The J gene is TRBJ1-2, the V gene TRBV3-1; unclear D gene. Germline values: CDR1 LGHDT, CDR2 YNNKEL (reference sequence). The CDR3 sequence is 14 residues long. The CDR3 nucleotides are TGTGCCAACAGCCACTCAGGAGGGCAGGACGGCTACACCTTC. The encoded protein is CANSHSGGQDGYTF.

The chain employs TRBV3-1 and TRBJ2-1; D not resolved. There are 13 residues in the CDR3. Trimming removed 6 bases from V and 8 bases from J, with 14 bases in between. Germline V gene data show CDR1 as LGHDT and CDR2 as YNNKEL (reference sequence). This chain's CDR3 is CASSLQNGHEQFF. CDR3 nucleotide sequence: TGTGCCAGCAGTCTTCAAAACGGGCATGAGCAGTTCTTC.

The V call is TRBV4-2, the J call TRBJ2-7; no definite D call. V lost 0 bases to trimming and J lost 5 bases, with 14 bases between them. Germline CDR1 and CDR2: LGHNA and YNFKEQ. This CDR3 is 15 amino acids long. CDR3 protein: CASSQDPKGRDEQYF. CDR3 in DNA: TGTGCCAGCAGCCAAGACCCTAAGGGCCGCGACGAGCAGTACTTC.

In its sample, this clonotype was seen a few times. The chain links TRBV4-1 to TRBJ2-5; 12 bases agree with TRBD2. Germline lookup yields CDR1 MGHRA and CDR2 YSYEKL. The ends lost 9 bases at V and 5 bases at J; junction bases unmatched: 10. The CDR3 extends over 15 amino acids. This CDR3 is CASKRTSGIGETQYF. The CDR3 DNA reads as TGCGCCAGTAAGAGGACTAGCGGGATCGGGGAGACCCAGTACTTC.

This clonotype was recorded once. The V call is TRBV5-5, the J call TRBJ1-2; 7 bases map to TRBD1. J lost 5 bases, V lost 2 bases, and 6 bases had no gene match. Germline V gene sequence: CDR1 SGHKS, CDR2 YYEKEE (reference sequence). The CDR3 has 14 amino acids. In nucleotides, the CDR3 is TGTGCCAGCAGCTTAGGGACAGTTAGGTATGGCTACACCTTC. Amino acid sequence: CASSLGTVRYGYTF.

This clonotype was picked up a small number of times. The chain is built from TRBV4-2 and TRBJ2-7, with TRBD2 matching 7 bases. From germline, CDR1 is LGHNA and CDR2 YNFKEQ. The CDR3 contains 17 residues. V shed 0 bases, J shed 3 bases, and the junction held 11 bases outside the gene matches. CDR3 in amino acids: CASSQERNSGSYYEQYF. The CDR3 nucleotides are TGTGCCAGCAGCCAAGAGAGAAATAGCGGGTCTTACTACGAGCAGTACTTC.

The chain carries TRBV3-1 and TRBJ2-5; D is possibly TRBD1 (6 bases). Trimming shortened V by 5 bases and J by 5 bases, and 12 bases separated the two germline ends. In germline, CDR1 is LGHDT, CDR2 YNNKEL (reference sequence). The CDR3 spans 13 residues. This CDR3 reads CASSWGHGETQYF. The CDR3, as DNA: TGTGCCAGCAGCTGGGGACATGGGGAGACCCAGTACTTC.